These 16 T cell receptor beta chains were all obtained from the same sample, sequenced in a study of cytomegalovirus exposure and HLA in healthy donors. Primers included in the PCR were 60 Vbeta and 13 Jbeta primers. Clones were sequenced by immunoSEQ multiplex PCR, and TCRdb holds only the in-frame ones, with some missing. The listing records tens of thousands of clones. Input material: PBMCs. Receptors originate from a man aged 35 to 55 in good health and CMV-seronegative.

This chain connects TRBV5-1 to TRBJ2-5; 7 bases match TRBD2. Germline V gene lookup returns CDR1 SGHRS and CDR2 YFSETQ. The V gene end was trimmed by 1 base and the J gene end by 4 bases; junction bases not matched to a gene: 1. The CDR3 covers 13 residues. The CDR3 reads CASSLWGGETQYF. Here the CDR3 DNA reads TGCGCCAGCAGCTTGTGGGGGGGAGAGACCCAGTACTTC.

The chain employs TRBV19 and TRBJ2-1; 8 nucleotides agree with TRBD2. Germline V gene lookup returns CDR1 LNHDA and CDR2 SQIVND (reference sequence). V shed 5 bases and J 7 bases; nucleotides not matched to a gene: 7. The CDR3 has 14 amino acids. CDR3 sequence: CASSDGGAWNEQFF. CDR3 sequence (DNA): TGTGCCAGTAGTGACGGGGGGGCGTGGAATGAGCAGTTCTTC.

This chain links TRBV5-1 with TRBJ2-1; TRBD2 matches 9 bases. J lost 5 bases, V lost 0 bases, and 6 bases had no gene match. CDR3 length: 16 amino acids. Germline assignment: CDR1 SGHRS and CDR2 YFSETQ. The CDR3 sequence is CASSLEAGGYDNEQFF. DNA for the CDR3: TGCGCCAGCAGCTTGGAGGCGGGGGGGTATGACAATGAGCAGTTCTTC.

The chain couples TRBV7-9 to TRBJ1-6; the D gene is possibly TRBD1 (5 bases). The germline V gene has CDR1 SEHNR and CDR2 FQNEAQ (reference sequence). The CDR3 spans 15 residues. Trimming shortened V by 1 base and J by 9 bases, and 13 bases separated the two germline ends. The CDR3 DNA follows: TGTGCCAGCAGCTTAGGTGGCCTTACAGGTTCACCCCTCCACTTT. Translated, it gives CASSLGGLTGSPLHF.

The J gene is TRBJ1-5, the V gene TRBV28; 7 nucleotides align to TRBD1. The germline V gene has CDR1 MDHEN and CDR2 SYDVKM. With V trimmed by 7 bases and J by 0 bases, 9 bases remained unmatched. The CDR3 has 16 amino acids. In DNA, the CDR3 is TGTGCCAGCACTGGCGGGACAGTCGATAGCAATCAGCCCCAGCATTTT. It encodes CASTGGTVDSNQPQHF.

This chain connects TRBV7-6 to TRBJ1-6, with D perhaps TRBD1 (5 bases). Trimming stripped 5 bases from V and 6 bases from J, with 11 bases between. From germline, CDR1 is SGHVS and CDR2 FNYEAQ. The CDR3 runs 14 residues. CDR3 region: CASSPQGSNSPLHF. The CDR3 DNA sequence: TGTGCCAGCAGCCCTCAGGGTAGTAATTCACCCCTCCACTTT. The variable domain in full, completed from reference TRBV7-6 and TRBJ1-6, reads GAGVSQSPRYKVTKRGQDVALRCDPISGHVSLYWYRQALGQGPEFLTYFNYEAQQDKSGLPNDRFSAERPEGSISTLTIQRTEQRDSAMYRCASSPQGSNSPLHFGNGTRLTVT.

This chain uses TRBV29-1 with TRBJ2-7; TRBD1 is a possible D gene (5 bases). CDR1 is SQVTM, CDR2 ANQGSEA, per germline. The CDR3 is 13 amino acids. V was clipped by 4 bases and J by 5 bases, with 15 bases between them. The CDR3 protein is CSVVSSRAHEQYF. In nucleotides, the CDR3 is TGCAGCGTTGTCTCTTCCAGGGCCCACGAGCAGTACTTC.

The chain joins TRBV4-1 to TRBJ2-7; D is perhaps TRBD2 (5 bases). The CDR3 totals 16 residues. Germline V CDR1 and CDR2: MGHRA, YSYEKL. V was shortened by 1 base and J by 2 bases, with 15 bases between the two germline ends. The CDR3 loop reads CASSQVWELTTYEQYF. The CDR3 DNA reads as TGCGCCAGCAGCCAAGTTTGGGAGCTTACCACCTACGAGCAGTACTTC.

The chain recombines TRBV18 with TRBJ2-5, with D unresolved. Germline-derived CDR1 and CDR2 are KGHSH and LQKENI. Trimming pared 4 bases from V and 0 bases from J, leaving 3 bases between. The CDR3 has 12 residues. The CDR3 DNA sequence: TGTGCCAGCTCACTAGACCAAGAGACCCAGTACTTC. This codes for CASSLDQETQYF.

V is TRBV27 and J is TRBJ2-7, with 8 bases matching TRBD1. Germline V lookup: CDR1 MNHEY, CDR2 SMNVEV (reference sequence). The V gene end was trimmed by 6 bases and the J gene end by 5 bases; junction bases not matched to a gene: 9. The CDR3 sequence is 14 residues long. The CDR3 here is CASSGGQGWDEQYF. CDR3 nucleotides: TGTGCCAGCAGCGGAGGACAGGGATGGGACGAGCAGTACTTC.

The chain uses TRBV4-1 and TRBJ1-1; the D is unclear. This CDR3 region has 13 residues. With 5 bases removed from V and 1 base from J, the gap between germline ends came to 8 bases. Germline CDR1 is MGHRA and CDR2 is YSYEKL. CDR3 sequence (DNA): TGCGCCAGCAGCGGACGGGAGAACACTGAAGCTTTCTTT. It is translated as CASSGRENTEAFF.

V and J are TRBV5-4 and TRBJ2-7; D is possibly TRBD1 (5 bases). This CDR3 is 13 amino acids long. Trimming removed 4 bases from V and 5 bases from J, with 13 bases in between. Germline CDR1 SGHNT, CDR2 YYREEE (reference sequence). This CDR3 reads CASSHPDSNEQYF. DNA of the CDR3: TGTGCCAGCAGCCACCCCGACAGCAACGAGCAGTACTTC. Using reference TRBV5-4 and TRBJ2-7 for the parts outside the CDR3, the full variable domain is ETGVTQSPTHLIKTRGQQVTLRCSSQSGHNTVSWYQQALGQGPQFIFQYYREEENGRGNFPPRFSGLQFPNYSSELNVNALELDDSALYLCASSHPDSNEQYFGPGTRLTVT.

V is TRBV7-9 and J is TRBJ1-1; 7 nucleotides line up with TRBD1. Germline assignment: CDR1 SEHNR and CDR2 FQNEAQ (reference sequence). The CDR3 is 17 residues long. The junction had 8 bases not matched to a gene; V was cut back by 1 base and J by 0 bases. The CDR3 DNA reads TGTGCCAGCAGCTTAGGAATTGGGACAGCCTTGAACACTGAAGCTTTCTTT. It is translated as CASSLGIGTALNTEAFF.

This chain connects TRBV4-2 to TRBJ2-3; 8 bases are a match to TRBD1. Looked up from germline, CDR1 is LGHNA and CDR2 is YNFKEQ. Trimming removed 1 base from V and 0 bases from J; junction bases left unmatched: 9. CDR3 length: 18 residues. CDR3 sequence (DNA): TGTGCCAGCAGCCAAGTCGTTTTACGGGACAGGAGCACAGATACGCAGTATTTT. Protein: CASSQVVLRDRSTDTQYF.

V and J are TRBV19 and TRBJ2-5, with D perhaps TRBD1 (6 bases). The CDR3 has 15 residues. Germline CDR1 reads LNHDA; CDR2 reads SQIVND (reference sequence). Trimming removed 2 bases from V and 5 bases from J, with 15 bases in between. The chain's CDR3 is CASSIRPGAWETQYF. For the CDR3, the DNA is TGTGCCAGTAGTATAAGACCAGGGGCGTGGGAGACCCAGTACTTC. Combining the CDR3 with reference TRBV19 and TRBJ2-5 gives the whole variable domain DGGITQSPKYLFRKEGQNVTLSCEQNLNHDAMYWYRQDPGQGLRLIYYSQIVNDFQKGDIAEGYSVSREKKESFPLTVTSAQKNPTAFYLCASSIRPGAWETQYFGPGTRLLVL.

The rearrangement joins TRBV19 to TRBJ1-1; 10 bases map to TRBD1. Trimming cost V 6 bases and J 4 bases; bases outside gene matches: 2. This CDR3 spans 13 amino acids. Germline V gene lookup returns CDR1 LNHDA and CDR2 SQIVND (reference sequence). Here the CDR3 reads CASSRTGGTEAFF. As DNA, the CDR3 is TGTGCCAGTAGCCGGACAGGGGGCACTGAAGCTTTCTTT.